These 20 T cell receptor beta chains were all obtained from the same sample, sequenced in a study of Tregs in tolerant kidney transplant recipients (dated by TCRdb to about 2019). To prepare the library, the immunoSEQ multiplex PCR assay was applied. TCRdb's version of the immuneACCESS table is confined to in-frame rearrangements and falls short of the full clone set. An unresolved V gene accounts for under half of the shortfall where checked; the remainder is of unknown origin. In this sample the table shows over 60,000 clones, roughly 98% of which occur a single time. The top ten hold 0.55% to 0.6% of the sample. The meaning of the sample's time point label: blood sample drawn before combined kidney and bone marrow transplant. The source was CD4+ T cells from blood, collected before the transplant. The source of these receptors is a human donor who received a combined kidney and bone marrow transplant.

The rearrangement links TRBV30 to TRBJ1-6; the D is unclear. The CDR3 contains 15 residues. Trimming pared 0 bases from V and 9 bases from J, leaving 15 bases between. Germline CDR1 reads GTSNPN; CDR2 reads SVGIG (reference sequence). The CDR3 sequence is CAWSVPVSGPSPLHF. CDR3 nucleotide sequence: TGTGCCTGGAGTGTACCGGTCTCAGGTCCTTCACCCCTCCACTTT.

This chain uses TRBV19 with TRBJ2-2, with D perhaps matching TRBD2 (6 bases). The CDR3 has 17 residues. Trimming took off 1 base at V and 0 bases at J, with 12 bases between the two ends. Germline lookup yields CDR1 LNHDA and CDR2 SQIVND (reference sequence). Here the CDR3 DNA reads TGTGCCAGTAGTATAGGTGGGGACTCCCCGAACACCGGGGAGCTGTTTTTT. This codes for CASSIGGDSPNTGELFF.

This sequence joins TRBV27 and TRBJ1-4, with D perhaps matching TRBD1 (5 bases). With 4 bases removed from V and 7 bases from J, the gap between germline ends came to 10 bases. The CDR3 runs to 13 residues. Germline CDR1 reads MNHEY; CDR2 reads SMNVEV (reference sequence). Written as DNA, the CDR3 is TGTGCCAGCAGTTGGGACTGGGGTGAAAAACTGTTTTTT. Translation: CASSWDWGEKLFF. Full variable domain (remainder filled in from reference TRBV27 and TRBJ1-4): EAQVTQNPRYLITVTGKKLTVTCSQNMNHEYMSWYRQDPGLGLRQIYYSMNVEVTDKGDVPEGYKVSRKEKRNFPLILESPSPNQTSLYFCASSWDWGEKLFFGSGTQLSVL.

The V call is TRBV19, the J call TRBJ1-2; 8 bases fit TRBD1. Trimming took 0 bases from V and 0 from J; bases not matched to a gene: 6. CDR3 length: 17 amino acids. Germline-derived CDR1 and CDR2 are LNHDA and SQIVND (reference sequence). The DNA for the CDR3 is TGTGCCAGTAGTATAGAGCCAGGGGGCTTGTCTAACTATGGCTACACCTTC. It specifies CASSIEPGGLSNYGYTF.

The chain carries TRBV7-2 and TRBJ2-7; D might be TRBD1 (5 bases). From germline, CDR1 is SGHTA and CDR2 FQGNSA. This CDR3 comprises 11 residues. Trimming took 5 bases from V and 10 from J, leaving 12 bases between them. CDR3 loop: CASSTQGIQYF. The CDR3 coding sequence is TGTGCCAGCAGCACGCAGGGTATCCAGTACTTC.

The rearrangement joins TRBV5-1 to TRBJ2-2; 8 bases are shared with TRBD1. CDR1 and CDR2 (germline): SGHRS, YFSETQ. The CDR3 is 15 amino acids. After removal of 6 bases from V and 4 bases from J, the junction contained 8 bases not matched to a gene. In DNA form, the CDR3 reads TGCGCCAGCACCGACAGGGGAATCGGCACCGGGGAGCTGTTTTTT. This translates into CASTDRGIGTGELFF.

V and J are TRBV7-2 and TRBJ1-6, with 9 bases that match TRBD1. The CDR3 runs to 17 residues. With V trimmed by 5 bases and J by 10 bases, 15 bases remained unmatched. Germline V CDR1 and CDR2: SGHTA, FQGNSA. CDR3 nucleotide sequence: TGTGCCAGCAGCGCCAGACGGACAGGGGATTTTCGCTCACCCCTCCACTTT. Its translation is CASSARRTGDFRSPLHF. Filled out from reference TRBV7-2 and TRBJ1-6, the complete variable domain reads GAGVSQSPSNKVTEKGKDVELRCDPISGHTALYWYRQSLGQGLEFLIYFQGNSAPDKSGLPSDRFSAERTGGSVSTLTIQRTQQEDSAVYLCASSARRTGDFRSPLHFGNGTRLTVT.

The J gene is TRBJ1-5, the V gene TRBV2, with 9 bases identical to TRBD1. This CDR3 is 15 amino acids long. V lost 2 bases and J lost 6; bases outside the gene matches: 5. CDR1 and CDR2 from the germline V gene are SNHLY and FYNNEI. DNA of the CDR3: TGTGCCAGCAGTGAACTGGGACAGGGCTTTCAGCCCCAGCATTTT. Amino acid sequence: CASSELGQGFQPQHF.

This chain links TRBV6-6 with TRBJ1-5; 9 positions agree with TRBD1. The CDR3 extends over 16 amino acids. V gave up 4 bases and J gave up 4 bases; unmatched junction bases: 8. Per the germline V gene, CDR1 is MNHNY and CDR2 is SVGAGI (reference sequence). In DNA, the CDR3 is TGTGCCAGCAGTTCCGGACAGGGGAAAAGAAATCAGCCCCAGCATTTT. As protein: CASSSGQGKRNQPQHF.

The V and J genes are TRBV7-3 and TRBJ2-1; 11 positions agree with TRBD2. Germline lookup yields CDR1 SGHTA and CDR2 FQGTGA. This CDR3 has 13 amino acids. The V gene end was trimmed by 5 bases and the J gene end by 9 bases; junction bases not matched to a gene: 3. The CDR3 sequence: CASSNLAGGEQFF. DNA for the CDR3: TGTGCCAGCAGCAATCTAGCGGGGGGTGAGCAGTTCTTC.

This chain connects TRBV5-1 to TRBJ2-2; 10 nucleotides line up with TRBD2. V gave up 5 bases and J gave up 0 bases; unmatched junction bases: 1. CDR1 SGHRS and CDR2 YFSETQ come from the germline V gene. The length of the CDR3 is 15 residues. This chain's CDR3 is CASRGLATNTGELFF. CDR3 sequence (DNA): TGCGCCAGCAGGGGACTAGCGACGAACACCGGGGAGCTGTTTTTT.

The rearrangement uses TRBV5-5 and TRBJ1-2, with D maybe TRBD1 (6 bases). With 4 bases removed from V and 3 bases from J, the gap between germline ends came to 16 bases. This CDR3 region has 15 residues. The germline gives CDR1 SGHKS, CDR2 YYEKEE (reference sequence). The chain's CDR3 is CASSLSGGDYYGYTF. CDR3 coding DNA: TGTGCCAGCAGCCTCAGTGGGGGCGACTACTATGGCTACACCTTC.

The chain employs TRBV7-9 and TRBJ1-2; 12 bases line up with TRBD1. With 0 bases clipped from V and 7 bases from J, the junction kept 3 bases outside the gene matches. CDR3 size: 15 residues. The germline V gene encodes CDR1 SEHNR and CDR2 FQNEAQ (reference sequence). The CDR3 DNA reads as TGTGCCAGCAGCTTAGCCGGGACAGGGGGCAGTGGCTACACCTTC. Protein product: CASSLAGTGGSGYTF. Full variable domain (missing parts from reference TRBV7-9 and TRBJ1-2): DTGVSQNPRHKITKRGQNVTFRCDPISEHNRLYWYRQTLGQGPEFLTYFQNEAQLEKSRLLSDRFSAERPKGSFSTLEIQRTEQGDSAMYLCASSLAGTGGSGYTFGSGTRLTVV.

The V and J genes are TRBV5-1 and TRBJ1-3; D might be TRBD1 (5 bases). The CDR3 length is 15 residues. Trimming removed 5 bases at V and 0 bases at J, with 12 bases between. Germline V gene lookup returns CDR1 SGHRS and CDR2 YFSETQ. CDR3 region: CASSSGTDSGNTIYF. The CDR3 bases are TGCGCCAGCAGTTCCGGGACTGACTCTGGAAACACCATATATTTT.

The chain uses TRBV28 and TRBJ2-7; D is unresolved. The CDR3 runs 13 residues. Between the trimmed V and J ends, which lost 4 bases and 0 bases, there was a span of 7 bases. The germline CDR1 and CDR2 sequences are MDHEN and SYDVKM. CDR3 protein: CASSYGSSYEQYF. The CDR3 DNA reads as TGTGCCAGCAGTTACGGTAGCTCCTACGAGCAGTACTTC.

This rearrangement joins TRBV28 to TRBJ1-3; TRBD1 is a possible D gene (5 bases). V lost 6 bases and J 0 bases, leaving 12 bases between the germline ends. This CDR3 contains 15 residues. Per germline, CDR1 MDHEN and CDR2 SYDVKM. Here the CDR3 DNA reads TGTGCCAGCAGGTTCGGACACTACTCTGGAAACACCATATATTTT. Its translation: CASRFGHYSGNTIYF. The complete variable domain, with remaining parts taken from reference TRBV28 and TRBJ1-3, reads DVKVTQSSRYLVKRTGEKVFLECVQDMDHENMFWYRQDPGLGLRLIYFSYDVKMKEKGDIPEGYSVSREKKERFSLILESASTNQTSMYLCASRFGHYSGNTIYFGEGSWLTVV.

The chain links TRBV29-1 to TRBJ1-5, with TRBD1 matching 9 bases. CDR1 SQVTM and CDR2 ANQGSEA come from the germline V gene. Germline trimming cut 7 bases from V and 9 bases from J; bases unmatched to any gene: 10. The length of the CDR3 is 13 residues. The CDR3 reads CSAIQGAAGPQHF. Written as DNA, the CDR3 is TGCAGCGCTATACAGGGGGCTGCAGGGCCCCAGCATTTT. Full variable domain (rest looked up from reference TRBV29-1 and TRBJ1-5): SAVISQKPSRDICQRGTSLTIQCQVDSQVTMMFWYRQQPGQSLTLIATANQGSEATYESGFVIDKFPISRPNLTFSTLTVSNMSPEDSSIYLCSAIQGAAGPQHFGDGTRLSIL.

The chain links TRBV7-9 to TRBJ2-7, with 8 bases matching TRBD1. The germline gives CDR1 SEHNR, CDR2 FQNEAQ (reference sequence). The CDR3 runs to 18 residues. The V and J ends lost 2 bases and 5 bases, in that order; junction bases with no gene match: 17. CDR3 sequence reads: CASSLWGGRGQVKDEQYF. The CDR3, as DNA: TGTGCCAGCAGCTTATGGGGTGGGCGGGGACAGGTGAAGGACGAGCAGTACTTC.

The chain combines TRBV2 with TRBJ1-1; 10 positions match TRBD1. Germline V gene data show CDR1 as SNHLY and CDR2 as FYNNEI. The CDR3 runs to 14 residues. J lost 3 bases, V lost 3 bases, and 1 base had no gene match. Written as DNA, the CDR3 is TGTGCCAGCAGTGAGGACAGGGGGTACACTGAAGCTTTCTTT. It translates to CASSEDRGYTEAFF.

CDR3 amino acids: CASSLPSSGGGAQYF. The CDR3, as DNA: TGTGCCAGCAGCTTACCGTCTAGCGGGGGCGGGGCCCAGTACTTC. V usage is TRBV11-2 and J usage is TRBJ2-5; the match to TRBD2 covers 10 bases. Per germline, CDR1 SGHAT and CDR2 FQNNGV. The CDR3 length is 15 residues. Trimming removed 2 bases from V and 9 bases from J; junction bases left unmatched: 9.